A single sample is the source of the 16 T cell receptor beta chains below, sequenced in a study of chemoradiotherapy in HPV16-positive cancers. Repertoires were generated with immunoSEQ multiplex PCR, while TCRdb's copy carries only in-frame clones and drops some. The repertoire consists of 30,000 to 40,000 clones, with roughly nine tenths occurring once and the leading ten covering about 3.1%. This sample comprised blood, obtained from a patient who underwent chemoradiotherapy. These receptors came from a human donor with HPV-associated anogenital cancer.

This clone was counted a few times. The chain links TRBV6-1 to TRBJ2-7; 11 nucleotides align to TRBD1. This CDR3 contains 15 residues. The ends lost 5 bases at V and 3 bases at J; junction bases unmatched: 6. Germline V CDR1 and CDR2: MNHNS, SASEGT. CDR3 sequence reads: CASSLRTGGLYEQYF. The CDR3 DNA follows: TGTGCCAGCAGTCTCCGGACAGGGGGCCTCTACGAGCAGTACTTC.

CDR3 in amino acids: CASSPRESYEQYF. The CDR3 DNA reads TGTGCCAGCTCACCCCGGGAATCCTACGAGCAGTACTTC. The chain carries TRBV18 and TRBJ2-7; possible D gene TRBD2, 5 bases. CDR1 and CDR2 (germline): KGHSH, LQKENI. Trimming shortened V by 3 bases and J by 1 base, and 7 bases separated the two germline ends. The CDR3 extends over 13 amino acids.

The CDR3 DNA sequence: TGTGCCAGCAGCTTGGGACAGGGGGCTCAAGGGCCCCAGCATTTT. Protein: CASSLGQGAQGPQHF. The chain joins TRBV5-4 to TRBJ1-5, with TRBD1 identical over 10 bases. CDR3 length: 15 amino acids. V trimming: 0 bases; J trimming: 9 bases; junction bases outside the gene matches: 6. In germline, CDR1 is SGHNT, CDR2 YYREEE (reference sequence).

The rearrangement uses TRBV5-8 and TRBJ1-2, with 7 bases matching TRBD1. This CDR3 contains 15 residues. Germline V gene lookup returns CDR1 SGHTS and CDR2 YDEGEE. The J segment lost 1 base and the V segment lost 6 bases, leaving 9 bases of the junction unmatched. CDR3 nucleotides: TGTGCCAGCACCCGACAGGGAAGGATTAACTATGGCTACACCTTC. Translating gives CASTRQGRINYGYTF.

For the CDR3, the DNA is TGTGCCAGCAGCTTAGAGGCAGGTCCCTACGAGCAGTACTTC. It yields the protein CASSLEAGPYEQYF. The V call is TRBV11-2, the J call TRBJ2-7; D remains unclear. Germline V gene sequence: CDR1 SGHAT, CDR2 FQNNGV. The CDR3 spans 14 residues. V was shortened by 0 bases and J by 2 bases, with 8 bases between the two germline ends.

The chain joins TRBV6-1 to TRBJ2-7; possible D gene TRBD2, 5 bases. The V end lost 0 bases, the J end lost 7 bases, and 16 bases lay between the germline ends. This CDR3 spans 15 amino acids. Germline-derived CDR1 and CDR2 are MNHNS and SASEGT. The CDR3 region is CASSEAWSRAAEQYF. CDR3 coding DNA: TGTGCCAGCAGTGAAGCATGGTCTCGAGCGGCGGAGCAGTACTTC.

The CDR3 protein is CASSPLDRETEAFF. For the CDR3, the DNA is TGTGCCAGCTCACCGTTGGACAGGGAGACTGAAGCTTTCTTT. The genes are TRBV18 and TRBJ1-1, with TRBD1 matching 8 bases. The CDR3 totals 14 residues. The V segment lost 3 bases and the J segment 5 bases; nucleotides outside the gene matches: 5. Germline V CDR1 and CDR2: KGHSH, LQKENI.

This chain connects TRBV12-5 to TRBJ2-7; 12 positions agree with TRBD2. The V and J ends lost 6 bases and 4 bases, in that order; junction bases with no gene match: 7. This CDR3 comprises 15 residues. Per the germline V gene, CDR1 is LGHNT and CDR2 is FRNRAP. CDR3 nucleotide sequence: TGTGCTAGTGGGCTTAGTACTAGCGGGGGGTACGAGCAGTACTTC. Amino acids: CASGLSTSGGYEQYF.

The genes are TRBV5-1 and TRBJ1-1, with D perhaps TRBD1 (6 bases). The CDR3 length is 15 residues. V lost 4 bases to trimming and J lost 2 bases, with 15 bases between them. Germline assignment: CDR1 SGHRS and CDR2 YFSETQ. CDR3 in amino acids: CASSVGSRGNTEAFF. The DNA for the CDR3 is TGCGCCAGCAGCGTTGGGTCCAGGGGAAACACTGAAGCTTTCTTT. The entire variable domain, with the rest obtained from reference TRBV5-1 and TRBJ1-1, is as follows: KAGVTQTPRYLIKTRGQQVTLSCSPISGHRSVSWYQQTPGQGLQFLFEYFSETQRNKGNFPGRFSGRQFSNSRSEMNVSTLELGDSALYLCASSVGSRGNTEAFFGQGTRLTVV.

The rearrangement links TRBV27 to TRBJ2-7; D is undetermined. The CDR3 has 14 residues. V was pared by 3 bases and J by 2 bases, with 11 bases between. Germline V gives CDR1 MNHEY, CDR2 SMNVEV (reference sequence). The CDR3 DNA sequence: TGTGCCAGCAGTTTTACAGACTCTACCTACGAGCAGTACTTC. Protein sequence: CASSFTDSTYEQYF.

The V gene is TRBV7-9, the J gene TRBJ1-1; TRBD1 is a possible D gene (5 bases). Germline-derived CDR1 and CDR2 are SEHNR and FQNEAQ (reference sequence). CDR3 length: 13 amino acids. Trimming left V 5 bases short and J 7 bases short, with 14 bases between. CDR3 protein: CASSPPGRGEAFF. The CDR3 nucleotides read TGTGCCAGCAGCCCTCCGGGTAGGGGTGAAGCTTTCTTT.

The genes are TRBV2 and TRBJ1-2; 10 bases are shared with TRBD1. This CDR3 spans 12 amino acids. Unmatched junction bases numbered 2, after V lost 6 bases and J lost 7 bases. Germline V lookup: CDR1 SNHLY, CDR2 FYNNEI. CDR3 sequence reads: CASRTGGVGYTF. CDR3 in DNA: TGTGCCAGCAGGACAGGGGGCGTTGGCTACACCTTC.

This clone was observed a handful of times. The V call is TRBV5-1, the J call TRBJ1-1; no firm D call. Germline V gene lookup returns CDR1 SGHRS and CDR2 YFSETQ. V shed 4 bases and J shed 0 bases, with 10 bases lying between them. CDR3 length: 14 residues. The CDR3 region has the DNA TGCGCCAGCAGCACAGAATTCATGAACACTGAAGCTTTCTTT. This translates into CASSTEFMNTEAFF.

The chain couples TRBV30 to TRBJ1-2, with TRBD1 identical over 8 bases. Germline CDR1 and CDR2: GTSNPN and SVGIG (reference sequence). The length of the CDR3 is 13 residues. The V and J ends lost 2 bases and 3 bases, in that order; junction bases with no gene match: 2. This chain's CDR3 is CAWSPDRDYGYTF. As DNA, the CDR3 is TGTGCCTGGAGTCCGGACAGGGACTATGGCTACACCTTC.

V and J are TRBV9 and TRBJ1-6; 11 nucleotides line up with TRBD1. The CDR3 length is 15 residues. V shed 1 base and J 9 bases; nucleotides not matched to a gene: 3. From germline, CDR1 is SGDLS and CDR2 YYNGEE. The CDR3 loop is CASSVSGTGGSPLHF. CDR3 DNA sequence: TGTGCCAGCAGCGTATCGGGGACAGGGGGTTCACCCCTCCACTTT.

V usage is TRBV6-5 and J usage is TRBJ1-5; no firm D call. Germline V gene data show CDR1 as MNHEY and CDR2 as SVGAGI. The CDR3 extends over 15 amino acids. With 0 bases removed from V and 3 bases from J, the gap between germline ends came to 9 bases. The CDR3 coding sequence is TGTGCCAGCAGTTACTCTGGCAGCCTCAATCAGCCCCAGCATTTT. It is translated as CASSYSGSLNQPQHF.